The subject of this entry is one T cell receptor beta chain. These data originate in a study of control samples from healthy donors and cancer patients. The length of the CDR3 is 15 residues. V was clipped by 1 base and J by 7 bases; unmatched bases: 7. Germline V gene lookup returns CDR1 SGHTA and CDR2 FQGNSA. Sequencing was performed with immunoSEQ multiplex PCR; in TCRdb, only in-frame clones are kept and a portion is missing. The data hold 150,000 to 180,000 clones, with about 94% observed a single time. This chain links TRBV7-2 with TRBJ2-1; the match to TRBD2 covers 7 bases. Sequencing used blood. The clonotype originates from a man aged 40-49 years in good health. The CDR3 sequence is CASSLGGGGLNEQFF. The CDR3, as DNA: TGTGCCAGCAGCTTAGGGGGGGGTGGGTTAAATGAGCAGTTCTTC.